Listed here is a single T cell receptor (beta chain). V lost 5 bases and J lost 7, with 14 bases in between. Germline-derived CDR1 and CDR2 are SGHTA and FQGTGA. The CDR3 loop spans 13 amino acids. The sample originates from a study of blood T cell repertoires in COVID-19. As for the study in general: Sites across the United States, Italy and Spain contributed samples from acute and convalescent COVID-19.

Here immunoSEQ multiplex PCR was the method, and the copy in TCRdb shows in-frame clones only, minus some. This table has roughly 250,000 clones, 83% appearing once. This clonotype originated in a woman aged 45-65 years with acute or convalescent COVID-19. The chain has TRBV7-3 and TRBJ1-2; D unresolved. Sequenced: peripheral blood. The chain's CDR3 is CASSLDGSAGYTF. As DNA, the CDR3 is TGTGCCAGCAGCCTAGATGGGAGCGCTGGCTACACCTTC.